These T cell receptor beta chains were read from a single sample in a study of blood T cell repertoires in COVID-19. Repertoires were generated with immunoSEQ multiplex PCR, while TCRdb's copy carries only in-frame clones and drops some. This sample has over 120,000 clones, with roughly 81% found just once. What was sequenced was peripheral blood. The receptors here all came from a human donor with acute or convalescent COVID-19. The donor label of this sample is uncertain. Both conserved end residues are part of each CDR3. D genes are given only for firm matches. Clone size is given for some rows only: seen once, a few or many times, or a class if the clone is expanded.

v_call	j_call	d_call	clone_size	cdr3_aa	cdr3_nt
TRBV5-4	TRBJ2-1	.	.	CASSWTPGEQFF	TGTGCCAGCAGCTGGACTCCGGGGGAGCAGTTCTTC
TRBV19	TRBJ1-2	TRBD1	.	CASSTTGGAGRIGGYTF	TGTGCCAGTAGTACCACAGGGGGCGCGGGGAGGATTGGTGGCTACACCTTC
TRBV7-2	TRBJ1-2	TRBD1	.	CASSLAPDRVAGYTF	TGTGCCAGCAGCTTAGCCCCCGACAGGGTCGCTGGCTACACCTTC
TRBV5-4	TRBJ1-2	.	.	CASSEGGVAYGYTF	TGTGCCAGCAGCGAGGGCGGGGTTGCCTATGGCTACACCTTC
TRBV15	TRBJ1-5	.	.	CATSRRGRGSNQPQHF	TGTGCCACCAGCAGGAGAGGACGGGGGAGCAATCAGCCCCAGCATTTT
TRBV10-3	TRBJ1-2	.	once	CAISESTGIKANGYTF	TGTGCCATCAGTGAGTCTACAGGGATAAAGGCCAATGGCTACACCTTC
TRBV6-2/TRBV6-3	TRBJ2-7	TRBD1	.	CASSSFGTGSYEQYF	TGTGCCAGCAGTTCATTCGGGACAGGGTCCTACGAGCAGTACTTC
TRBV5-6	TRBJ1-1	.	once	CASSLTSSAAFF	TGTGCCAGCAGCTTGACATCAAGTGCAGCTTTCTTT
TRBV5-1	TRBJ1-1	.	few	CASSPQQGGTEAFF	TGCGCCAGCAGCCCTCAACAGGGAGGGACTGAAGCTTTCTTT
TRBV12-3/TRBV12-4	TRBJ2-7	.	.	CASSPADSYEQYF	TGTGCCAGCAGCCCCGCGGACTCCTACGAGCAGTACTTC
TRBV24-1	TRBJ1-2	.	.	CATSVTANYGYTF	TGTGCCACCAGTGTGACAGCGAACTATGGCTACACCTTC
TRBV14	TRBJ2-6	.	.	CASSLSGGANVLTF	TGTGCCAGCAGCCTCTCGGGTGGGGCCAACGTCCTGACTTTC
TRBV19	TRBJ2-1	.	.	CASSTTGLSYNEQFF	TGTGCCAGTAGTACGACAGGTCTCTCCTACAATGAGCAGTTCTTC
TRBV9	TRBJ2-1	TRBD2	once	CASSVGLANEQFF	TGTGCCAGCAGCGTAGGACTAGCAAATGAGCAGTTCTTC
TRBV7-2	TRBJ2-5	.	.	CASSSGLIQETQYF	TGTGCCAGCAGCTCCGGACTGATCCAAGAGACCCAGTACTTC
TRBV4-1	TRBJ1-5	.	few	CASSQDQGRNQPQHF	TGCGCCAGCAGCCAAGATCAGGGTAGGAATCAGCCCCAGCATTTT
TRBV9	TRBJ2-3	TRBD1	.	CASSLHGQGNTDTQYF	TGTGCCAGCAGCCTCCACGGACAGGGGAATACAGATACGCAGTATTTT
TRBV7-9	TRBJ1-4	TRBD1	once	CASSLGGQGVEKLFF	TGTGCCAGCAGCTTGGGGGGACAGGGAGTTGAAAAACTGTTTTTT
TRBV4-2	TRBJ2-3	TRBD1	.	CASSPPGQGVHTQYF	TGTGCCAGCAGCCCGCCGGGACAGGGGGTTCATACGCAGTATTTT
TRBV5-1	TRBJ2-3	.	.	CASKWQGTDTQYF	TGCGCCAGCAAATGGCAGGGCACAGATACGCAGTATTTT
TRBV5-1	TRBJ2-7	.	.	CASSFTGYYEQYF	TGCGCCAGCAGCTTCACGGGTTACTACGAGCAGTACTTC
TRBV2	TRBJ2-3	.	once	CASSERQGSDTQYF	TGTGCCAGCAGTGAACGTCAGGGATCAGATACGCAGTATTTT
TRBV29-1	TRBJ2-3	.	.	CSVGQGITDTQYF	TGCAGCGTTGGCCAGGGGATCACAGATACGCAGTATTTT
TRBV4-1	TRBJ2-6	.	.	CASSQVSLSGANVLTF	TGCGCCAGCAGCCAAGTGTCTCTCTCTGGGGCCAACGTCCTGACTTTC
TRBV28	TRBJ2-7	.	.	CASSIEMRHEQYF	TGTGCCAGTTCCATAGAGATGCGGCACGAGCAGTACTTC
TRBV4-3	TRBJ2-2	TRBD1	once	CASSQIPGQGNRGTGELFF	TGCGCCAGCAGCCAGATACCGGGACAGGGGAATCGAGGCACCGGGGAGCTGTTTTTT
TRBV9	TRBJ1-1	.	.	CASSRVGDTEAFF	TGTGCCAGCAGCCGAGTCGGGGACACTGAAGCTTTCTTT
TRBV27	TRBJ1-6	.	once	CASRLIQGGNSPLHF	TGTGCCAGCAGGCTTATACAGGGAGGGAATTCACCCCTCCACTTT
TRBV2	TRBJ1-6	TRBD1	once	CASTRDRLNNSPLHF	TGTGCCAGCACCAGGGACAGGCTCAATAATTCACCCCTCCACTTT
TRBV7-2	TRBJ2-6	.	few	CASSSGQSGANVLTF	TGTGCCAGCAGCTCTGGACAGTCTGGGGCCAACGTCCTGACTTTC
TRBV27	TRBJ1-2	.	.	CASSLRSQYYGYTF	TGTGCCAGCAGTTTAAGGAGCCAGTACTATGGCTACACCTTC
TRBV9	TRBJ2-1	TRBD2	.	CASTQMGTSINEQFF	TGTGCCAGCACTCAGATGGGGACTAGTATCAATGAGCAGTTCTTC
TRBV6-2/TRBV6-3	TRBJ2-2	TRBD1	.	CASSYGTATGELFF	TGTGCCAGCAGTTACGGGACAGCAACCGGGGAGCTGTTTTTT
TRBV19	TRBJ2-5	TRBD2	.	CASSILGVGGPETQYF	TGTGCCAGTAGTATCTTGGGAGTGGGAGGGCCTGAGACCCAGTACTTC
TRBV7-3	TRBJ2-1	.	.	CASSLTGGKANYNEQFF	TGTGCCAGCAGCTTAACTGGCGGGAAGGCGAACTACAATGAGCAGTTCTTC
TRBV6-2/TRBV6-3	TRBJ1-1	TRBD1	.	CASSFSGTGVTEAFF	TGTGCCAGCAGTTTTTCCGGGACAGGGGTCACTGAAGCTTTCTTT